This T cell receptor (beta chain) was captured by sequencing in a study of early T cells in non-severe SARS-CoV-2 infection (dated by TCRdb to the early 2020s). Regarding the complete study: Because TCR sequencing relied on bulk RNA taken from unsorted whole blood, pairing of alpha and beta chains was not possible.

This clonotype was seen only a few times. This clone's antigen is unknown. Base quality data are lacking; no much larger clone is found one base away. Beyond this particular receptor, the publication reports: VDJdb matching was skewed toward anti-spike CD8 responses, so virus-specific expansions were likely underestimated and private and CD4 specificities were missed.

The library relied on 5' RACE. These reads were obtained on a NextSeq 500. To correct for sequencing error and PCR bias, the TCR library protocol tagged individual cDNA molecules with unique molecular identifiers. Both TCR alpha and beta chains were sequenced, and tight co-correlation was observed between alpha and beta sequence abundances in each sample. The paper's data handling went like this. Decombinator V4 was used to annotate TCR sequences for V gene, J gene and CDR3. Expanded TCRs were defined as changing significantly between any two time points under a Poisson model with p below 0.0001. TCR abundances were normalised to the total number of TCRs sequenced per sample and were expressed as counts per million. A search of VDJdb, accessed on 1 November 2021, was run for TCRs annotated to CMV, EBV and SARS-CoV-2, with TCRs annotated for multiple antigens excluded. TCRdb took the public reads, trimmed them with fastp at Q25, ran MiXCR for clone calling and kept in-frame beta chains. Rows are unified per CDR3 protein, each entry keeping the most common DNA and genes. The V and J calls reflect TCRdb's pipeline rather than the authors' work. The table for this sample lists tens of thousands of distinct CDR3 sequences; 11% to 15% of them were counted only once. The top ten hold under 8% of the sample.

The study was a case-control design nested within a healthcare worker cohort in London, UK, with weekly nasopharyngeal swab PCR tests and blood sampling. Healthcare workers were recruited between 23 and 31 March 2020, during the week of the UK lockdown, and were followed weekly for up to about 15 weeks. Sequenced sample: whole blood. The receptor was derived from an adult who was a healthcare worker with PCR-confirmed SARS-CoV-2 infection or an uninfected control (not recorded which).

The CDR3 region reads CSVVGQETQYF. The nucleotides read TGCAGCGTTGTGGGGCAAGAGACCCAGTACTTC. The V and J segments used are TRBV29-1 and TRBJ2-5; the D gene lacks a confident call. Including cysteine and phenylalanine, the CDR3 has 11 amino acids. The DNA shown is the 33-base CDR3, in frame from base 1. The V end loses 4 bases and the J end loses 2 bases, and a stretch of 5 bases separates them. According to the germline V gene, CDR1 reads SQVTM and CDR2 reads ANQGSEA.